The entry below describes one T cell receptor beta chain. Its antigen is undetermined. This sample is drawn from a study of T cell responses to AZD1222 COVID-19 vaccine. The repertoire was sequenced with immunoSEQ multiplex PCR; TCRdb's copy has only in-frame clones and lacks some. Of under 150,000 clones detected, 90% appear once; the ten largest clones hold 1.5% to 2%. Germline V gene lookup returns CDR1 MNHNY and CDR2 SVGAGI (reference sequence). V lost 4 bases to trimming and J lost 4 bases, with 12 bases between them. The CDR3 length is 14 residues. General observations from the study: The study found vaccine-associated CD4 TCRs spanning spike, dominant at 160-218 and 743-854.

Sequences were derived from peripheral blood, sampled 28 days after the second AZD1222 dose. The chain is built from TRBV6-6 and TRBJ2-3; perhaps TRBD2 as D (6 bases). The sequence came from an adult who received the AZD1222 COVID-19 vaccine. The CDR3 DNA reads TGTGCCAGCAGTTCCCCGACTAGGGCAGATACGCAGTATTTT. It encodes CASSSPTRADTQYF.